A selection of T cell receptor beta chains follows, all from one sample in a study of blood T cell repertoires in COVID-19. TCRdb's copy holds only in-frame clones and misses some; the assay was immunoSEQ multiplex PCR. The sample has over 100,000 clones, roughly two thirds seen once. Sequencing used peripheral blood. These receptors all stem from a woman between 65 and 79 years old with acute or convalescent COVID-19. The CDR3 runs from the conserved cysteine through the conserved F or W.

V gene | CDR3 protein
TRBV6-9 | CASSYSGGPNTEAFF
TRBV23-1 | CASSTPGLAGGPNGELFF
TRBV28 | CASSFRGNNSPLHF
TRBV28 | CASSPPGQNTEAFF
TRBV6-1 | CASSEARQAWFNSFNKPQHF
TRBV11-2 | CASSFRGTDTQYF
TRBV5-8 | CASSPGTANNSPLHF
TRBV7-6 | CASSWGRDEQFF
TRBV2 | CASSGQGTNYGYTF
TRBV12-5 | CASGPGYEQYF
TRBV2 | CASTEEGSSYEQYF
TRBV27 | CASSLSPPLAGASEQFF
TRBV9 | CASAGTANTGELFF
TRBV27 | CASRPGGPNNQPQHF
TRBV27 | CASTLGLSSGANVLTF
TRBV5-3 | CAIRTAWETQYF
TRBV2 | CASSPQGWGNTEAFF
TRBV29-1 | CSVAQQTYEQYF
TRBV10-2 | CASSVTGQNEKLFF
TRBV15 | CATSSDADRAQYF
TRBV28 | CASRPTTYEKLFF
TRBV7-2 | CASSAVAGGSETQYF
TRBV6-5 | CASSYSSGGGTEAFF
TRBV5-1 | CASSLEGAGELFF
TRBV6-5 | CASSTGGWETQYF
TRBV2 | CASSPGTHNEQFF
TRBV10-2 | CASSDTGRDGYTF
TRBV28 | CASSSLAGGSGHEQYF
TRBV28 | CASSFPRFEAFF
TRBV10-3 | CAISESTRTSGGETQYF
TRBV9 | CASSATQGTVNTGELFF
TRBV28 | CASSLAGALSGYTF
TRBV14 | CASSRQGRTEAFF
TRBV2 | CASNQASSYEQYF
TRBV6-2/TRBV6-3 | CASSWDTTSGANVLTF
TRBV6-2/TRBV6-3 | CASSYIWTGGLVAEAFF
TRBV5-5 | CASSLGELARITPHQFF
TRBV5-5 | CASSSRTGAFGYTF
TRBV6-5 | CASSFQDNTEAFF